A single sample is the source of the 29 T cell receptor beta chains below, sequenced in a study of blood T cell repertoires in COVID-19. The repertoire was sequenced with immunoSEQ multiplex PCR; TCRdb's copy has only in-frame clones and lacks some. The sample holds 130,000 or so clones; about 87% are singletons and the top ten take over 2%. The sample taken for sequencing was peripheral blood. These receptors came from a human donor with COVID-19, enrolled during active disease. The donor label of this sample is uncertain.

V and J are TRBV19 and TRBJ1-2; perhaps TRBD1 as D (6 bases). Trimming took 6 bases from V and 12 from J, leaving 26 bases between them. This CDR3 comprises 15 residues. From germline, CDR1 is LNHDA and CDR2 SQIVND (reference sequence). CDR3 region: CASSDAGAEPARNTF. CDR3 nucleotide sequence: TGTGCCAGTAGCGATGCGGGGGCAGAGCCCGCCCGAAACACCTTC.

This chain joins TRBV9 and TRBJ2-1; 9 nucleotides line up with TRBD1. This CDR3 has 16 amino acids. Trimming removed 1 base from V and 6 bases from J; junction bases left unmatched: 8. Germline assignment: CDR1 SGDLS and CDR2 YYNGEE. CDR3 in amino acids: CASSVRGGQGFNEQFF. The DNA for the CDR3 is TGTGCCAGCAGCGTAAGGGGGGGACAGGGTTTCAATGAGCAGTTCTTC.

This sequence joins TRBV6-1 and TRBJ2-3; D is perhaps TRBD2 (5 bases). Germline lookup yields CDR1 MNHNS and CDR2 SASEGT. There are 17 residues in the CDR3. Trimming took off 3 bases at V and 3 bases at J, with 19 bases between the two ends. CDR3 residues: CASSDAGGWDLTDTQYF. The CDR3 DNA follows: TGTGCCAGCAGTGACGCAGGAGGATGGGATTTGACAGATACGCAGTATTTT.

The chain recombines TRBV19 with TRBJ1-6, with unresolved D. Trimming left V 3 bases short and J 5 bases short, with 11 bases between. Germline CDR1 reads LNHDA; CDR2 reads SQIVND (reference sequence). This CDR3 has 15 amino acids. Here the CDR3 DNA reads TGTGCCAGTAGTATGACAAGGGAGAATAATTCACCCCTCCACTTT. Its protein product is CASSMTRENNSPLHF. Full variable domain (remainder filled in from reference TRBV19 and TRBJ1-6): DGGITQSPKYLFRKEGQNVTLSCEQNLNHDAMYWYRQDPGQGLRLIYYSQIVNDFQKGDIAEGYSVSREKKESFPLTVTSAQKNPTAFYLCASSMTRENNSPLHFGNGTRLTVT.

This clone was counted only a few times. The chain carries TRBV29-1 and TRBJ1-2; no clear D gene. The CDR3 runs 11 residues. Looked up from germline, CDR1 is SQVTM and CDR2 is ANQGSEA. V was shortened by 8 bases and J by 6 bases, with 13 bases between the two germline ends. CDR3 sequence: CSSGYSDGYTF. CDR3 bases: TGCAGCTCGGGCTACTCGGATGGCTACACCTTC.

The CDR3 sequence is CAWSGLAVTYNEQFF. The CDR3 DNA is TGTGCCTGGAGTGGACTAGCGGTCACCTACAATGAGCAGTTCTTC. This chain joins TRBV30 and TRBJ2-1; 9 bases fit TRBD2. Germline V gene lookup returns CDR1 GTSNPN and CDR2 SVGIG (reference sequence). This CDR3 has 15 amino acids. V was pared by 1 base and J by 2 bases, with 3 bases of the junction left unmatched.

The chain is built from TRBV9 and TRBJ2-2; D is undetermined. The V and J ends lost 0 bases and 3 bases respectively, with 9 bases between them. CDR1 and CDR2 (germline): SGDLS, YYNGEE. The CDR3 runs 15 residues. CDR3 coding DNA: TGTGCCAGCAGCGTAGCTGAGGATGACACCGGGGAGCTGTTTTTT. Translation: CASSVAEDDTGELFF.

In DNA, the CDR3 is TGTGCCAGCAGCCAAAGGTCGGGGAGTTCCTACGAGCAGTACTTC. Translation: CASSQRSGSSYEQYF. V is TRBV3-1 (or the pseudogene TRBV3-2) and J is TRBJ2-7; D is possibly TRBD2 (5 bases). Germline values: CDR1 LGHDT, CDR2 YNNKEL (reference sequence). The CDR3 is 15 residues long. V dropped 2 bases and J dropped 1 base, with 12 bases sitting between them.

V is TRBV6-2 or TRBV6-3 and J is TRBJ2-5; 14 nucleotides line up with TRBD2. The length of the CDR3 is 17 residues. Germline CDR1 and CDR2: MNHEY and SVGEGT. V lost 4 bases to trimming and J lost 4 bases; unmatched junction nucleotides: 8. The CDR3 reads CASSLGLAGVGRETQYF. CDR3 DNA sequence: TGTGCCAGCAGTTTGGGACTAGCGGGAGTGGGTCGAGAGACCCAGTACTTC.

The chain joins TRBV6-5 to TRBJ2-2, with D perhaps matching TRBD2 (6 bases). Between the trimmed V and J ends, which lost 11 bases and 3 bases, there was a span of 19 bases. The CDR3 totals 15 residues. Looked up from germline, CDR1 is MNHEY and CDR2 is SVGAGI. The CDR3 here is CAGETGTGDTGELFF. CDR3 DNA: TGTGCCGGAGAGACGGGGACTGGTGACACCGGGGAGCTGTTTTTT.

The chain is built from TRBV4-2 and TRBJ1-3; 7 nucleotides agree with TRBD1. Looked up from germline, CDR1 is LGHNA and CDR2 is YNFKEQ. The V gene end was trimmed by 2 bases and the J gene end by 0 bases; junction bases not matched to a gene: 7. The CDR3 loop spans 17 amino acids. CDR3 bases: TGTGCCAGCAGCCAATTCGACGCAGGGGGCTCTGGAAACACCATATATTTT. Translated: CASSQFDAGGSGNTIYF.

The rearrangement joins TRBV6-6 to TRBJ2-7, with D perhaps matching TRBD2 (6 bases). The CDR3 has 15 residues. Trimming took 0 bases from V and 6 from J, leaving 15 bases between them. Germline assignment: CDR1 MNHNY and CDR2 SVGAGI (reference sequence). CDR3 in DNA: TGTGCCAGCAGTTACTCGGAGGGAGGTTGGTCCGAGCAGTACTTC. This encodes CASSYSEGGWSEQYF.

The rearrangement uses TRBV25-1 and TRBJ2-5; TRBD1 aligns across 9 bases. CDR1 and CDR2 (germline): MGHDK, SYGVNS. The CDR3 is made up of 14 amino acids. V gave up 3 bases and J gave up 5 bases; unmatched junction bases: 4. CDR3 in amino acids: CASSEGQGAETQYF. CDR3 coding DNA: TGTGCCAGCAGTGAGGGACAGGGTGCCGAGACCCAGTACTTC.

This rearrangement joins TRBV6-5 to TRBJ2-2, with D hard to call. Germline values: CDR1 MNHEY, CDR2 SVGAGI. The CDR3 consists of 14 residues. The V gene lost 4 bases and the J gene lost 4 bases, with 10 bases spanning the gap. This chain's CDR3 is CASSFETGTGELFF. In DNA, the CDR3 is TGTGCCAGCAGTTTCGAAACTGGCACCGGGGAGCTGTTTTTT.

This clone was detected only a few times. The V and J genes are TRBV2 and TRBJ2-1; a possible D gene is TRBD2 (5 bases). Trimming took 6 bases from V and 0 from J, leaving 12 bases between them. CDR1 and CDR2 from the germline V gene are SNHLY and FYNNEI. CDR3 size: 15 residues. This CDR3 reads CASREEPSSYNEQFF. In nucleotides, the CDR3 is TGTGCCAGCAGGGAGGAGCCGAGCTCCTACAATGAGCAGTTCTTC.

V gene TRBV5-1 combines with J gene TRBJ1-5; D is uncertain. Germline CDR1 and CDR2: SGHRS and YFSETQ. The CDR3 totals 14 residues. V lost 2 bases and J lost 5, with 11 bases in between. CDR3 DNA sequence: TGCGCCAGCAGCTTCGGAGGGAGGGATCAGCCCCAGCATTTT. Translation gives CASSFGGRDQPQHF.

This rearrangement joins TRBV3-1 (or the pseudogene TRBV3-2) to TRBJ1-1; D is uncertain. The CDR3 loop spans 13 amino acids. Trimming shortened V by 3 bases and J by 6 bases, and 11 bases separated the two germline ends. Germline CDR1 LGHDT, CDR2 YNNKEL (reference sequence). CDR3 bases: TGTGCCAGCAGCCAGAGCAACCCTGCTGAAGCTTTCTTT. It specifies CASSQSNPAEAFF.

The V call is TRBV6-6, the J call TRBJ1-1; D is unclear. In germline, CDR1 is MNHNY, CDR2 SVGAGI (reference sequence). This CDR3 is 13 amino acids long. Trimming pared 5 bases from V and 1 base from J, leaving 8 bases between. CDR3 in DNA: TGTGCCAGCAGTCCCCGGTGGAACACTGAAGCTTTCTTT. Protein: CASSPRWNTEAFF.

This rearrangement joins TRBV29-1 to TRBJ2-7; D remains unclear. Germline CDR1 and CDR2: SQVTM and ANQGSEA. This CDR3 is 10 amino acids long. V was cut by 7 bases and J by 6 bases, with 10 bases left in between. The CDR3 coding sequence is TGCAGCGCTAGTCTTTGCGAGCAGTACTTC. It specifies CSASLCEQYF.

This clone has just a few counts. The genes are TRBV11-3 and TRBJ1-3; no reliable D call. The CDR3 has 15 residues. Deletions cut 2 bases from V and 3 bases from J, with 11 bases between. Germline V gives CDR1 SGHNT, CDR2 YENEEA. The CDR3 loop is CASSLSFMFGNTIYF. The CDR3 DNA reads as TGTGCCAGCAGCTTATCCTTTATGTTTGGAAACACCATATATTTT.

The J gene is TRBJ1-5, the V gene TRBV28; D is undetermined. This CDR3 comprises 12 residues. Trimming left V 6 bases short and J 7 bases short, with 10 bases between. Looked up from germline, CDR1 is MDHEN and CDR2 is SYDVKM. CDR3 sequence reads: CASSPARQPQHF. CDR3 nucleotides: TGTGCCAGCAGCCCAGCGAGACAGCCCCAGCATTTT. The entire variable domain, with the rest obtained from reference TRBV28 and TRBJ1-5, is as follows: DVKVTQSSRYLVKRTGEKVFLECVQDMDHENMFWYRQDPGLGLRLIYFSYDVKMKEKGDIPEGYSVSREKKERFSLILESASTNQTSMYLCASSPARQPQHFGDGTRLSIL.

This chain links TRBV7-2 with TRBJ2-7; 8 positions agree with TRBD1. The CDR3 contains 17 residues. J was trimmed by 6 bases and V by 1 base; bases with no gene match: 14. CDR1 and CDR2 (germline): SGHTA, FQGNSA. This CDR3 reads CASSLDSLGQAAREQYF. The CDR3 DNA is TGTGCCAGCAGCTTAGACTCCCTGGGACAGGCCGCACGCGAGCAGTACTTC.

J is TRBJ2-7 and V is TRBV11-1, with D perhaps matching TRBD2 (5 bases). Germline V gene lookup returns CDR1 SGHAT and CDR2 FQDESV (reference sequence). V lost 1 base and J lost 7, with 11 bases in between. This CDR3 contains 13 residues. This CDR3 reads CASSLGRTQEQYF. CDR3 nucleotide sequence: TGTGCCAGCAGCTTAGGACGGACTCAGGAGCAGTACTTC.

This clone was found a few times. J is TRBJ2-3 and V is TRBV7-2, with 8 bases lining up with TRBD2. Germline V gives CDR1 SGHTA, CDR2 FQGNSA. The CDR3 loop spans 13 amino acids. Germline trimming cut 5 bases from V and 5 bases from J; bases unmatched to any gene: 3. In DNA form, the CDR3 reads TGTGCCAGCAGCCGGGGGGGGGAAGATACGCAGTATTTT. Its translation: CASSRGGEDTQYF.

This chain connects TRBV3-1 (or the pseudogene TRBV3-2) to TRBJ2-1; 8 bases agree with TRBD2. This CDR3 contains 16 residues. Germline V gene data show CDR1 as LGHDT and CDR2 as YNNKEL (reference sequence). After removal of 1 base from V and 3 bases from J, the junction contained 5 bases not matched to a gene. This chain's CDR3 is CASSQGSGSGYNEQFF. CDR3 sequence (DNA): TGTGCCAGCAGCCAAGGCAGCGGGAGTGGCTACAATGAGCAGTTCTTC.

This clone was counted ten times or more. The CDR3 spells CASSYFRSGGLYGYTF. The DNA for the CDR3 is TGTGCCAGCAGTTACTTCCGCTCGGGAGGTCTCTATGGCTACACCTTC. V gene TRBV6-5 combines with J gene TRBJ1-2; the D is unclear. The V gene's germline CDR1 is MNHEY and CDR2 SVGAGI. The CDR3 length is 16 residues. The V gene lost 1 base and the J gene lost 4 bases, with 16 bases spanning the gap.

CDR3 bases: TGTGCCAGTAGTCAACAGGGCCACGAGCAGTACTTC. Translated, it gives CASSQQGHEQYF. The chain joins TRBV19 to TRBJ2-7, with D perhaps matching TRBD1 (6 bases). The V end was cut by 5 bases, the J end by 5 bases, with 10 bases between. The germline V gene encodes CDR1 LNHDA and CDR2 SQIVND (reference sequence). The CDR3 sequence is 12 residues long.

Here the CDR3 DNA reads TGTGCCAGCAGCCAAGCTCGGGGCTACACCTTC. It codes for CASSQARGYTF. The rearrangement links TRBV3-1 (or the pseudogene TRBV3-2) to TRBJ1-2; no firm D call. Trimming took 1 base from V and 8 from J, leaving 5 bases between them. The CDR3 contains 11 residues. Germline CDR1 and CDR2: LGHDT and YNNKEL (reference sequence).

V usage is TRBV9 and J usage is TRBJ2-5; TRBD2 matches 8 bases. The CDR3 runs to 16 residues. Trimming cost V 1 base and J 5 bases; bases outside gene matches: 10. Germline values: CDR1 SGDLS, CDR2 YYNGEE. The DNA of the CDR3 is TGTGCCAGCAGCGTAACGGGGGGGCCCTGGAACGAGACCCAGTACTTC. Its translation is CASSVTGGPWNETQYF.